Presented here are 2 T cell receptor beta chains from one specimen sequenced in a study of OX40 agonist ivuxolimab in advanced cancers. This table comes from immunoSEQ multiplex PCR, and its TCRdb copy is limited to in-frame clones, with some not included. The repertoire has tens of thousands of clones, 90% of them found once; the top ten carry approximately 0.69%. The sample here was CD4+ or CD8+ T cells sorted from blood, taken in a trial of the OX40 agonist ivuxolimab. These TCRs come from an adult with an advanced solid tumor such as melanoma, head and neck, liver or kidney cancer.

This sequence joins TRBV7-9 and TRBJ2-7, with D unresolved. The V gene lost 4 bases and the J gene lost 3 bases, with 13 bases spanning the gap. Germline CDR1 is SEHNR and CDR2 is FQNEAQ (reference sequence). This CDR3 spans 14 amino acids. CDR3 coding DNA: TGTGCCAGCAGCTACCCCCAGATCGGCTACGAGCAGTACTTC. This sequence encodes CASSYPQIGYEQYF.

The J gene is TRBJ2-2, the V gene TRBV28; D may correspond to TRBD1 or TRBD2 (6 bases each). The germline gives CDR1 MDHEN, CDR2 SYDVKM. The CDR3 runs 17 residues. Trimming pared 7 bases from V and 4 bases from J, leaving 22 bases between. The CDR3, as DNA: TGTGCCAGCAACAAACCCAGGACAGTCGGGGGCACCGGGGAGCTGTTTTTT. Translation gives CASNKPRTVGGTGELFF.